Reported below is one TCR beta chain. Its matching antigen is unknown. This CDR3 is built from 19 residues. The V gene end was trimmed by 0 bases and the J gene end by 1 base; junction bases not matched to a gene: 11. Germline V gene lookup returns CDR1 SGDLS and CDR2 YYNGEE. The entry originates in a study of cytomegalovirus exposure and HLA in healthy donors. Study at large: Early released data comprised around 85 million unique TCRs from HLA-typed donors. Study results and caveats: With high specificity and sensitivity, the classifier reportedly diagnosed cytomegalovirus status.

PCR amplification relied on 60 Vbeta primers (plus 13 Jbeta primers). Only in-frame clones appear in the TCRdb table, and some are missing; sequencing was by immunoSEQ multiplex PCR. The repertoire holds roughly 120,000 clones, 76% seen once, with less than 2.5% in the top ten. J is TRBJ1-5 and V is TRBV9, with TRBD1 matching over 9 bases. The sample comprised PBMCs. This TCR was recovered from a man in his fifties in good health and CMV-seronegative. CDR3 nucleotide sequence: TGTGCCAGCAGCGTAGCTAATAGGTTGGACAGGGGAAGCAATCAGCCCCAGCATTTT. This gives the protein CASSVANRLDRGSNQPQHF. Filled out from reference TRBV9 and TRBJ1-5, the complete variable domain reads DSGVTQTPKHLITATGQRVTLRCSPRSGDLSVYWYQQSLDQGLQFLIQYYNGEERAKGNILERFSAQQFPDLHSELNLSSLELGDSALYFCASSVANRLDRGSNQPQHFGDGTRLSIL.